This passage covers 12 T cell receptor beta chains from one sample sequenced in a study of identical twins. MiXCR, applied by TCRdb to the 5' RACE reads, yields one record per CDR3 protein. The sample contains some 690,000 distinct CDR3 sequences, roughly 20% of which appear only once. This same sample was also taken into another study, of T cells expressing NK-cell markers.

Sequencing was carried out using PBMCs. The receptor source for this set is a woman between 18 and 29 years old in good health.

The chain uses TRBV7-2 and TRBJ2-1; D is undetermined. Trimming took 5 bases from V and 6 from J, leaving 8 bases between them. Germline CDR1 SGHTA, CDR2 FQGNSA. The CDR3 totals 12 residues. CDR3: CASSASPNEQFF. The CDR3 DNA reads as TGTGCCAGCAGCGCTTCCCCCAATGAGCAGTTCTTC.

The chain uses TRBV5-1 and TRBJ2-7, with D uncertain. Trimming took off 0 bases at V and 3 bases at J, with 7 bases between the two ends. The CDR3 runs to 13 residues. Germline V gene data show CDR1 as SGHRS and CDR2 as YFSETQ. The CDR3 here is CASSLDILYEQYF. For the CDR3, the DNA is TGCGCCAGCAGCTTGGACATCCTCTACGAGCAGTACTTC.

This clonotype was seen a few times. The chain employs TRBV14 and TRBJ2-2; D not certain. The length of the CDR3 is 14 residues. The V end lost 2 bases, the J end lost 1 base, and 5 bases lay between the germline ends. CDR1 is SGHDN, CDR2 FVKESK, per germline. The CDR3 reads CASSQSRNTGELFF. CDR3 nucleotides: TGTGCCAGCAGCCAATCTAGGAACACCGGGGAGCTGTTTTTT.

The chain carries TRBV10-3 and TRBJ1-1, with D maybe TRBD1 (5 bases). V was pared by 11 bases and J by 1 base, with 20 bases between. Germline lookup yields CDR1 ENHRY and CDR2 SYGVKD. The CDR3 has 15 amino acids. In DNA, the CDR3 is TGTGCCGCGGGACCCTTTACAGTGACGAACACTGAAGCTTTCTTT. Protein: CAAGPFTVTNTEAFF.

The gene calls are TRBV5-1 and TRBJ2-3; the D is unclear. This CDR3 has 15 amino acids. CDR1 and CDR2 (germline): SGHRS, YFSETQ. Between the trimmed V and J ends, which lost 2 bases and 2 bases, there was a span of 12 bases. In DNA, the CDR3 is TGCGCCAGCAGCTTTGGGCGATTTAACACAGATACGCAGTATTTT. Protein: CASSFGRFNTDTQYF. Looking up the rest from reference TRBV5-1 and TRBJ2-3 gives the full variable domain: KAGVTQTPRYLIKTRGQQVTLSCSPISGHRSVSWYQQTPGQGLQFLFEYFSETQRNKGNFPGRFSGRQFSNSRSEMNVSTLELGDSALYLCASSFGRFNTDTQYFGPGTRLTVL.

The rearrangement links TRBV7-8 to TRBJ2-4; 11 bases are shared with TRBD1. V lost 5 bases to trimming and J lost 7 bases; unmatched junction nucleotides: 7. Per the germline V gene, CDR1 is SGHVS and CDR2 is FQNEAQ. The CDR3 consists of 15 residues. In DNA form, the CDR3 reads TGTGCCAGCAGCACGCACCGGGACAGGGGGAACATTCAGTACTTC. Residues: CASSTHRDRGNIQYF. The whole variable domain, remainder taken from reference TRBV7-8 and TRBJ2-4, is GAGVSQSPRYKVAKRGQDVALRCDPISGHVSLFWYQQALGQGPEFLTYFQNEAQLDKSGLPSDRFFAERPEGSVSTLKIQRTQQEDSAVYLCASSTHRDRGNIQYFGAGTRLSVL.

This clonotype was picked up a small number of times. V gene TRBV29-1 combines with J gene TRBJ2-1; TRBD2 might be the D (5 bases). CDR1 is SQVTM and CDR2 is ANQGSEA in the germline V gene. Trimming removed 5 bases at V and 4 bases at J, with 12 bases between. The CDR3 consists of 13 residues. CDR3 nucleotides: TGCAGCGTTCCCCCTCCGGGGTACAATGAGCAGTTCTTC. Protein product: CSVPPPGYNEQFF.

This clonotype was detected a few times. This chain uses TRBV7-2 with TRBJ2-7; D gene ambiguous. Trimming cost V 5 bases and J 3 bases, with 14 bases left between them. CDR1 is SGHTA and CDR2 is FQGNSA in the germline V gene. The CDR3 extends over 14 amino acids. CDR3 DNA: TGTGCCAGCAGCCCATCGACAAGAGTCTACGAGCAGTACTTC. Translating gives CASSPSTRVYEQYF.

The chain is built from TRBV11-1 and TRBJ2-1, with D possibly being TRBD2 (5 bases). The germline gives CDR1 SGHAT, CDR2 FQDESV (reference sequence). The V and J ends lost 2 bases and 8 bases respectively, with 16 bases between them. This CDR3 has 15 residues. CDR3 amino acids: CASSLPSVGRDEQFF. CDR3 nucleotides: TGTGCCAGCAGCTTACCCTCGGTAGGGCGGGATGAGCAGTTCTTC.

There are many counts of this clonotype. CDR3 nucleotides: TGTGCCAGCAGCACCTCTTTGGGAGGCCAAGAGACCCAGTACTTC. The encoded protein is CASSTSLGGQETQYF. The chain combines TRBV9 with TRBJ2-5; maybe TRBD2 (6 bases). CDR3 length equals 15 residues. CDR1 SGDLS and CDR2 YYNGEE come from the germline V gene. The V end lost 4 bases, the J end lost 1 base, and 14 bases lay between the germline ends.

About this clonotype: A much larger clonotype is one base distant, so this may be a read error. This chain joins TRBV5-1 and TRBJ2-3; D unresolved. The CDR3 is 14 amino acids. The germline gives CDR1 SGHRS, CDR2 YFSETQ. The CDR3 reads CASSSLVITDTLYF. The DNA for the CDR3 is TGCGCCAGCAGCTCCCTAGTAATCACAGATACGCTGTATTTT.

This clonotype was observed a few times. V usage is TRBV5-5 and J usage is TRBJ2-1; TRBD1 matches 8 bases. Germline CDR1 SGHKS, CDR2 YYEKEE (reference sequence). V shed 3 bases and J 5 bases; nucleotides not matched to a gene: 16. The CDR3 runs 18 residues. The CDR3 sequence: CASSSDRGQWSKDNEQFF. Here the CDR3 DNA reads TGTGCCAGCAGCTCTGACAGGGGCCAATGGAGTAAGGACAATGAGCAGTTCTTC.